Sequencing of this T cell receptor (beta chain) was carried out in a study of identical twins. MiXCR was run by TCRdb on the 5' RACE reads, yielding one entry per CDR3 protein. The sample yields 1,800,000 or so distinct CDR3 sequences, less than 35% seen once. This CDR3 is built from 15 residues. Comment on this clonotype: A read error may explain this, as a much larger clone is one base away.

This TCR derives from a newborn girl in good health. Sequencing was carried out using cord blood. V is TRBV12-3 or TRBV12-4 and J is TRBJ2-1; 7 bases align to TRBD2. CDR3 bases: TGTGCCAGCACCCAACTTCGACTAGCCGTCAATGAGCAGGTCTTC. Its translation is CASTQLRLAVNEQVF.